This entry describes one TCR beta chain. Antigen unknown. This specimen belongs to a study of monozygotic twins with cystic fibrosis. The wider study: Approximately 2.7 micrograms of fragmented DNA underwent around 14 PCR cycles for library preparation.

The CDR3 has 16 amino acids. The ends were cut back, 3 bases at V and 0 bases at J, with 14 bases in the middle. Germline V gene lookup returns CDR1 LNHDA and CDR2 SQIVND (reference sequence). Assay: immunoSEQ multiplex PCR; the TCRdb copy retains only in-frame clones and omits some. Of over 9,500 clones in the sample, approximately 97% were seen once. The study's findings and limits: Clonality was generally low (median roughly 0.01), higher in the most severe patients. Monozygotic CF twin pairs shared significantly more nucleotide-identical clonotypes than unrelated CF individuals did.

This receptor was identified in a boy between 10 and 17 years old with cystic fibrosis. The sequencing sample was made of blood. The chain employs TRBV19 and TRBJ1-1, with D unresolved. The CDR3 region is CASSISHSELNTEAFF. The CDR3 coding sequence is TGTGCCAGTAGTATTAGTCACTCAGAACTGAACACTGAAGCTTTCTTT.